Below, 11 T cell receptor beta chains from the same sample are listed, as sequenced in a study of cytomegalovirus exposure and HLA in healthy donors. Vbeta (60) and Jbeta (13) primers were used in the PCR. Profiling relied on immunoSEQ multiplex PCR, and the TCRdb table lists in-frame clones only, not all of them. The sample holds around 170,000 clones, around 85% seen once. The specimen was PBMCs. The receptors here all came from a middle-aged man in good health and CMV-seropositive.

This clone was counted a few times. Other DNA sequences in this sample translate to the same CDR3. The genes are TRBV11-2 and TRBJ2-5, with TRBD2 as a possible D gene (5 bases). This CDR3 region has 11 residues. Trimming took off 5 bases at V and 5 bases at J, with 6 bases between the two ends. The germline gives CDR1 SGHAT, CDR2 FQNNGV. CDR3: CASSTGETQYF. The CDR3 DNA reads TGTGCCAGCAGCACGGGGGAGACCCAGTACTTC. Full variable domain (remainder filled in from reference TRBV11-2 and TRBJ2-5): EAGVAQSPRYKIIEKRQSVAFWCNPISGHATLYWYQQILGQGPKLLIQFQNNGVVDDSQLPKDRFSAERLKGVDSTLKIQPAKLEDSAVYLCASSTGETQYFGPGTRLLVL.

V usage is TRBV18 and J usage is TRBJ1-2; no reliable D call. Germline V gene lookup returns CDR1 KGHSH and CDR2 LQKENI. V dropped 3 bases and J dropped 7 bases, with 12 bases sitting between them. The CDR3 length is 13 residues. CDR3 residues: CASSPALGGGYTF. DNA of the CDR3: TGTGCCAGCTCACCCGCCTTAGGCGGTGGCTACACCTTC. The full variable domain, rest sourced from reference TRBV18 and TRBJ1-2, is NAGVMQNPRHLVRRRGQEARLRCSPMKGHSHVYWYRQLPEEGLKFMVYLQKENIIDESGMPKERFSAEFPKEGPSILRIQQVVRGDSAAYFCASSPALGGGYTFGSGTRLTVV.

The V call is TRBV29-1, the J call TRBJ2-2, with 8 bases matching TRBD1. The CDR3 loop spans 14 amino acids. Germline V lookup: CDR1 SQVTM, CDR2 ANQGSEA. Trimming cost V 6 bases and J 4 bases; bases outside gene matches: 7. Here the CDR3 DNA reads TGCAGCGTGAGGGACAGGCTTCGCACCGGGGAGCTGTTTTTT. It codes for CSVRDRLRTGELFF.

The chain uses TRBV5-4 and TRBJ2-5; D call uncertain. Germline V gene sequence: CDR1 SGHNT, CDR2 YYREEE (reference sequence). The V gene lost 5 bases and the J gene lost 6 bases, with 17 bases spanning the gap. This CDR3 has 14 residues. This CDR3 is CASRIENQEKTQYF. CDR3 nucleotide sequence: TGTGCCAGCAGAATAGAGAATCAAGAGAAGACCCAGTACTTC.

The DNA of the CDR3 is TGTGCCACCAGCAGAGAATTACCCGGGACAGGGGGCTTACGGAATGGCTACACCTTC. As protein: CATSRELPGTGGLRNGYTF. The chain combines TRBV15 with TRBJ1-2; 12 nucleotides align to TRBD1. This CDR3 is built from 19 residues. Trimming at V came to 0 bases and at J to 6 bases, leaving 14 bases not matched to a gene. Looked up from germline, CDR1 is LNHNV and CDR2 is YYDKDF (reference sequence). Together with reference TRBV15 and TRBJ1-2, the CDR3 gives the full variable domain: DAMVIQNPRYQVTQFGKPVTLSCSQTLNHNVMYWYQQKSSQAPKLLFHYYDKDFNNEADTPDNFQSRRPNTSFCFLDIRSPGLGDTAMYLCATSRELPGTGGLRNGYTFGSGTRLTVV.

J is TRBJ2-5 and V is TRBV6-1; 8 bases are a match to TRBD1. The DNA end lines up better with TRBJ2-7; the J call may be wrong. The V gene's germline CDR1 is MNHNS and CDR2 SASEGT. The CDR3 covers 15 residues. The CDR3 loop reads CASSDRTGNSYEQYF. In DNA, the CDR3 is TGTGCCAGCAGTGACAGGACAGGGAATTCCTACGAGCAGTACTTC.

The chain is built from TRBV28 and TRBJ2-5; perhaps TRBD1 as D (8 bases). The CDR3 is 16 residues long. Germline V CDR1 and CDR2: MDHEN, SYDVKM. The V and J ends lost 5 bases and 1 base respectively, with 17 bases between them. CDR3 nucleotides: TGTGCCAGCAGTCACAGGGGGGGGACCGGCCAAGAGACCCAGTACTTC. Translation gives CASSHRGGTGQETQYF.

The V gene is TRBV19, the J gene TRBJ2-7, with D possibly TRBD1 on 6 matching bases. The CDR3 consists of 12 residues. Per germline, CDR1 LNHDA and CDR2 SQIVND (reference sequence). In DNA form, the CDR3 reads TGTGCGTGGGGACACGGCCCCTACGAGCAGTACTTC. This codes for CAWGHGPYEQYF.

J is TRBJ1-1 and V is TRBV27; 7 bases are a match to TRBD1. V was pared by 5 bases and J by 8 bases, with 11 bases of the junction left unmatched. The CDR3 loop spans 14 amino acids. Germline CDR1 MNHEY, CDR2 SMNVEV (reference sequence). The CDR3 is CASSPAGRDREAFF. The CDR3 coding sequence is TGTGCCAGCAGTCCCGCCGGCCGGGACAGAGAAGCTTTCTTT.

This sequence joins TRBV7-3 and TRBJ2-7; D is perhaps TRBD1 (5 bases). The CDR3 is 15 residues long. The V end lost 5 bases, the J end lost 0 bases, and 14 bases lay between the germline ends. CDR1 and CDR2 (germline): SGHTA, FQGTGA. The CDR3 reads CASSLDHRSSYEQYF. The CDR3 region has the DNA TGTGCCAGCAGCCTCGACCACAGGAGCTCCTACGAGCAGTACTTC.

In its sample, this clone was seen a few times. The genes are TRBV27 and TRBJ1-2; D uncertain. Germline lookup yields CDR1 MNHEY and CDR2 SMNVEV (reference sequence). Trimming removed 4 bases at V and 7 bases at J, with 19 bases between. There are 15 residues in the CDR3. DNA of the CDR3: TGTGCCAGCAGTTCATCCAATGGGCTCGGGAGTGGCTACACCTTC. It encodes CASSSSNGLGSGYTF.